Below are 4 T cell receptor beta chains sequenced from a single sample in a study of read filtering for tumor transcriptome and immune sequencing. Molecular barcoded adaptors covering alpha/delta and beta/gamma chains were used on around 400 ng RNA. A single record per CDR3 protein comes from TCRdb applying MiXCR to the reads. The sample holds about 38,000 distinct CDR3 sequences, 12% to 15% seen once. Material: a population of CD138-negative cells sorted from bone marrow. All receptors derive from a donor aged 40 or over with multiple myeloma.

This clonotype has a count of ten or more. The chain joins TRBV7-8 to TRBJ2-3; 10 bases map to TRBD2. The CDR3 has 16 residues. J gave up 3 bases and V 5 bases, and 8 bases lay outside the gene matches. Germline assignment: CDR1 SGHVS and CDR2 FQNEAQ. The CDR3 loop is CASSVSSGRSTDTQYF. DNA for the CDR3: TGTGCCAGCAGCGTTTCTAGCGGGAGAAGTACAGATACGCAGTATTTT.

This clonotype has just a few counts. A much larger clonotype is one base distant, so this may be a read error. The rearrangement joins TRBV5-1 to TRBJ2-3; D may be TRBD1 (5 bases). The J call is uncertain, as TRBJ1-5 better fits the DNA end. The CDR3 consists of 19 residues. Germline loops: CDR1 SGHRS, CDR2 YFSETQ. CDR3 sequence (DNA): TGCGCCAGCAGCCCTTGGATCCCGGGACTAGCGGGAGAGGAAGATACGCAGCATTTT. Protein product: CASSPWIPGLAGEEDTQHF.

Only a few counts were recorded for this clonotype. This chain joins TRBV29-1 and TRBJ2-2; D is undetermined. The V and J ends lost 4 bases and 1 base respectively, with 4 bases between them. CDR3 size: 12 residues. Per the germline V gene, CDR1 is SQVTM and CDR2 is ANQGSEA. CDR3 sequence (DNA): TGCAGCGTTGCAGGGAACACCGGGGAGCTGTTTTTT. This codes for CSVAGNTGELFF.

The gene calls are TRBV7-9 and TRBJ2-1; a weak D match, TRBD1 (6 bases). The length of the CDR3 is 15 residues. The ends were cut back, 5 bases at V and 4 bases at J, with 15 bases in the middle. Germline V gene lookup returns CDR1 SEHNR and CDR2 FQNEAQ (reference sequence). The chain's CDR3 is CASSPFGGTYNEQFF. CDR3 coding DNA: TGTGCCAGCAGCCCGTTTGGGGGCACGTACAATGAGCAGTTCTTC.